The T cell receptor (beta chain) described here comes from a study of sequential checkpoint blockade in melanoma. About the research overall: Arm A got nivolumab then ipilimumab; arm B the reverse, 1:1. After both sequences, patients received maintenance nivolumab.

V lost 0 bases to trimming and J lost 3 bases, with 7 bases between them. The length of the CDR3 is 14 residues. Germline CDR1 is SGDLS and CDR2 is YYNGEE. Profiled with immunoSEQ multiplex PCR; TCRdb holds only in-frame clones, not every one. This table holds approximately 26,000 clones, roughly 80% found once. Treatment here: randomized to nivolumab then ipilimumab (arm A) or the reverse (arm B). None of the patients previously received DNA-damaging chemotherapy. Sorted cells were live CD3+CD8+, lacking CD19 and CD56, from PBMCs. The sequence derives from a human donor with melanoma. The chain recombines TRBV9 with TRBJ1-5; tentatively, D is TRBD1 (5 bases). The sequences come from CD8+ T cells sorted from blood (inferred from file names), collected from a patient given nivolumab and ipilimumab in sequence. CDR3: CASSVGGDNQPQHF. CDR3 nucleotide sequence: TGTGCCAGCAGCGTAGGGGGCGACAATCAGCCCCAGCATTTT.